What follows is one TCR beta chain and its context. Naive CD8 cells comprised CD45RO-negative, CCR7-positively selected cells, excluding terminally differentiated effector memory CD45RA+ cells. Germline V gives CDR1 MNHEY, CDR2 SVGAGI. V lost 7 bases and J lost 1, with 13 bases in between. The CDR3 has 14 residues. Some clones are missing from TCRdb's copy, which holds only in-frame ones; the method was immunoSEQ multiplex PCR. Among about 820,000 clones listed, roughly 92% were seen once. The sample belongs to a study of shared clonotypes between healthy human individuals. The sequencing sample was made of naive CD8+ T cells sorted from blood. J is TRBJ2-5 and V is TRBV6-5, with D perhaps given as TRBD1 or TRBD2 (5 bases each). This TCR derives from a man younger than 40 in good health. CDR3 DNA: TGTGCCAGCATGGGTGGGGCGGGCCAAGAGACCCAGTACTTC. Encoded protein: CASMGGAGQETQYF.